These 27 T cell receptor beta chains were all obtained from the same sample, sequenced in a study of T cell responses to AZD1222 COVID-19 vaccine. Only in-frame clones appear in the TCRdb table, and some are missing; sequencing was by immunoSEQ multiplex PCR. The sample carries around 72,000 clones, around 87% recorded once. Sequenced here: peripheral blood, sampled on day 0 of AZD1222 vaccination. These TCRs come from an adult in good health.

The rearrangement joins TRBV9 to TRBJ1-1; D not certain. The CDR3 extends over 14 amino acids. The germline V gene encodes CDR1 SGDLS and CDR2 YYNGEE. V was shortened by 4 bases and J by 1 base, with 11 bases between the two germline ends. CDR3 in DNA: TGTGCCAGCAGCCCTCGGCGGTGGAACACTGAAGCTTTCTTT. The encoded protein is CASSPRRWNTEAFF.

The J gene is TRBJ2-7, the V gene TRBV9, with TRBD1 identical over 9 bases. The CDR3 has 13 residues. The germline V gene encodes CDR1 SGDLS and CDR2 YYNGEE. J lost 6 bases, V lost 1 base, and 2 bases had no gene match. DNA for the CDR3: TGTGCCAGCAGCGTAACGGACAGGGGCGAGCAGTACTTC. It codes for CASSVTDRGEQYF.

As to this clone: A read error may account for a junction end that differs from germline. The chain carries TRBV30 and TRBJ1-2; D possibly corresponds to TRBD1 (5 bases). Germline V gives CDR1 GTSNPN, CDR2 SVGIG (reference sequence). CDR3 length equals 13 residues. The CDR3 DNA is TGTGCCTGGAGTGACTCGGCTGGCCGGGGGGTTCTCTTC. Translation gives CAWSDSAGRGVLF.

This sequence joins TRBV6-5 and TRBJ2-7, with TRBD1 matching 10 bases. CDR3 length: 13 amino acids. Germline V gives CDR1 MNHEY, CDR2 SVGAGI. Trimming at V came to 6 bases and at J to 7 bases, leaving 6 bases not matched to a gene. The CDR3 DNA follows: TGTGCCAGCAGACCCGGGACAGGGGAAGAGCAGTACTTC. Protein: CASRPGTGEEQYF.

The chain uses TRBV7-2 and TRBJ1-2, with D possibly being TRBD1 (6 bases). V lost 1 base, J lost 8 bases, and 11 bases lay in between. Per germline, CDR1 SGHTA and CDR2 FQGNSA. The CDR3 has 13 residues. CDR3 amino acids: CASSLETGQGYTF. The CDR3 nucleotides read TGTGCCAGCAGCTTAGAAACAGGGCAGGGCTACACCTTC.

The gene calls are TRBV5-4 and TRBJ1-2; no firm D call. V lost 0 bases and J 8 bases, leaving 11 bases between the germline ends. Germline V lookup: CDR1 SGHNT, CDR2 YYREEE (reference sequence). The CDR3 has 13 residues. The CDR3: CASSLGTDEGYTF. In DNA, the CDR3 is TGTGCCAGCAGCTTGGGGACGGACGAAGGCTACACCTTC.

The V call is TRBV7-9, the J call TRBJ1-1, with 9 positions matching TRBD1. The V segment lost 5 bases and the J segment 2 bases; nucleotides outside the gene matches: 15. The germline gives CDR1 SEHNR, CDR2 FQNEAQ (reference sequence). CDR3 size: 18 residues. CDR3: CASSLGTGFMGGNTEAFF. The CDR3 DNA sequence: TGTGCCAGCAGCCTCGGGACAGGGTTCATGGGGGGAAACACTGAAGCTTTCTTT.

The J gene is TRBJ2-5, the V gene TRBV7-2; 10 bases fit TRBD2. J gave up 9 bases and V 5 bases, and 9 bases lay outside the gene matches. CDR1 is SGHTA and CDR2 is FQGNSA in the germline V gene. The CDR3 loop spans 14 amino acids. The CDR3 DNA is TGTGCCAGCAGCCTCAGCGGGGGGGCCGGGTCCCAGTACTTC. Translating it yields CASSLSGGAGSQYF. Filled out from reference TRBV7-2 and TRBJ2-5, the complete variable domain reads GAGVSQSPSNKVTEKGKDVELRCDPISGHTALYWYRQSLGQGLEFLIYFQGNSAPDKSGLPSDRFSAERTGGSVSTLTIQRTQQEDSAVYLCASSLSGGAGSQYFGPGTRLLVL.

The V gene is TRBV6-5, the J gene TRBJ1-6, with D tentatively TRBD1 (5 bases). The CDR3 runs to 16 residues. V was cut by 0 bases and J by 10 bases, with 16 bases left in between. From germline, CDR1 is MNHEY and CDR2 SVGAGI. The CDR3 protein is CASSYSFDSGRSPLHF. CDR3 bases: TGTGCCAGCAGTTACTCCTTCGACAGTGGTCGGTCACCCCTCCACTTT.

Relative to its sample, this clone is medium-sized. The V gene is TRBV6-4, the J gene TRBJ2-3; 12 nucleotides match TRBD2. Germline CDR1 MRHNA, CDR2 SNTAGT. The CDR3 totals 15 residues. V lost 4 bases to trimming and J lost 2 bases; unmatched junction nucleotides: 1. For the CDR3, the DNA is TGTGCCAGCAGTGCTAGCGGGGGGGCCACAGATACGCAGTATTTT. Amino acid sequence: CASSASGGATDTQYF.

The chain uses TRBV27 and TRBJ1-4, with a weak D call TRBD1 (5 bases). Per the germline V gene, CDR1 is MNHEY and CDR2 is SMNVEV (reference sequence). V was pared by 6 bases and J by 5 bases, with 19 bases between. This CDR3 has 16 amino acids. Here the CDR3 reads CASRTGLGVRNEKLFF. CDR3 nucleotide sequence: TGTGCCAGCAGAACCGGGCTAGGGGTACGAAATGAAAAACTGTTTTTT.

This CDR3 is CASSPDRVTEAFF. CDR3 in DNA: TGTGCCAGCTCACCAGACAGGGTAACTGAAGCTTTCTTT. The rearrangement uses TRBV18 and TRBJ1-1, with 7 bases matching TRBD1. The CDR3 runs to 13 residues. Germline V gene sequence: CDR1 KGHSH, CDR2 LQKENI. J was trimmed by 5 bases and V by 2 bases; bases with no gene match: 2.

The chain employs TRBV2 and TRBJ2-1, with D unclear. CDR3 size: 10 residues. CDR1 and CDR2 from the germline V gene are SNHLY and FYNNEI. Trimming left V 6 bases short and J 8 bases short, with 5 bases between. The CDR3, as DNA: TGTGCCAGCAGAATGCATGAGCAGTTCTTC. Translation gives CASRMHEQFF. Filled out from reference TRBV2 and TRBJ2-1, the complete variable domain reads EPEVTQTPSHQVTQMGQEVILRCVPISNHLYFYWYRQILGQKVEFLVSFYNNEISEKSEIFDDQFSVERPDGSNFTLKIRSTKLEDSAMYFCASRMHEQFFGPGTRLTVL.

V and J are TRBV3-1 (or the pseudogene TRBV3-2) and TRBJ1-3; D unresolved. The CDR3 has 15 residues. V dropped 0 bases and J dropped 1 base, with 7 bases sitting between them. Per germline, CDR1 LGHDT and CDR2 YNNKEL (reference sequence). CDR3 loop: CASSQDNRSGNTIYF. In nucleotides, the CDR3 is TGTGCCAGCAGCCAAGATAACCGTTCTGGAAACACCATATATTTT.

V gene TRBV28 combines with J gene TRBJ1-2; 8 bases map to TRBD1. J lost 3 bases, V lost 5 bases, and 2 bases had no gene match. The CDR3 has 13 amino acids. Germline loops: CDR1 MDHEN, CDR2 SYDVKM. The CDR3, as DNA: TGTGCCAGCAGTCTGGACAGGGACTATGGCTACACCTTC. It specifies CASSLDRDYGYTF.

The table lists this clone with a few counts. The V gene is TRBV19, the J gene TRBJ2-1; 8 bases match TRBD2. V was pared by 1 base and J by 6 bases, with 11 bases of the junction left unmatched. The CDR3 length is 17 residues. CDR1 is LNHDA and CDR2 is SQIVND in the germline V gene (reference sequence). The CDR3 sequence: CASSIVTVGGAGNEQFF. CDR3 DNA sequence: TGTGCCAGTAGTATAGTAACTGTCGGGGGGGCGGGCAATGAGCAGTTCTTC.

The rearrangement uses TRBV6-5 and TRBJ2-3; the match to TRBD1 covers 7 bases. This CDR3 is built from 14 residues. Germline V gene lookup returns CDR1 MNHEY and CDR2 SVGAGI. V lost 7 bases and J lost 2; bases outside the gene matches: 6. The DNA for the CDR3 is TGTGCCAGCAACCTGGACAGGTCCACAGATACGCAGTATTTT. Translated, it gives CASNLDRSTDTQYF.

This chain connects TRBV2 to TRBJ1-5, with unresolved D. The CDR3 covers 14 residues. Germline CDR1 reads SNHLY; CDR2 reads FYNNEI. Trimming took 6 bases from V and 4 from J, leaving 13 bases between them. The CDR3 DNA reads as TGTGCCAGCAGACCGGGGAAAGCAAATCAGCCCCAGCATTTT. This codes for CASRPGKANQPQHF.

CDR3 nucleotides: TGTGCCAGCAGTTACTGGTCCCCCGGTGCTGGAAACACCATATATTTT. It codes for CASSYWSPGAGNTIYF. The chain links TRBV6-5 to TRBJ1-3; D unresolved. Germline CDR1 is MNHEY and CDR2 is SVGAGI. V lost 1 base and J lost 2, with 12 bases in between. The CDR3 sequence is 16 residues long.

The table lists this clone with a few counts. The genes are TRBV21-1 and TRBJ2-2; TRBD2, the table's D call, lacks a check against the DNA. TRBV21-1 is a recognized pseudogene. The CDR3 extends over 15 amino acids. The CDR3 DNA is TGTGCCAGCAGCCCGAATGGAGAGAACACCGGGGAGCTGTTTTTT. The encoded protein is CASSPNGENTGELFF.

CDR3 in amino acids: CAITATRYNEQFF. The CDR3, as DNA: TGTGCCATCACTGCGACACGCTACAATGAGCAGTTCTTC. The rearrangement links TRBV10-3 to TRBJ2-1; D unclear. Deletions cut 7 bases from V and 3 bases from J, with 10 bases between. This CDR3 comprises 13 residues. Germline values: CDR1 ENHRY, CDR2 SYGVKD.

This chain uses TRBV2 with TRBJ2-5; TRBD1 matches at 9 bases. The CDR3 is 16 residues long. V trimming: 5 bases; J trimming: 0 bases; junction bases outside the gene matches: 7. Germline CDR1 SNHLY, CDR2 FYNNEI. CDR3 in amino acids: CASSRRDRAYQETQYF. Here the CDR3 DNA reads TGTGCCAGCAGTCGGAGGGACAGGGCGTACCAAGAGACCCAGTACTTC.

The chain joins TRBV24-1 to TRBJ1-5, with 7 bases matching TRBD1. After removal of 3 bases from V and 4 bases from J, the junction contained 8 bases not matched to a gene. The length of the CDR3 is 16 residues. In germline, CDR1 is KGHDR, CDR2 SFDVKD. The CDR3: CATSDAKTGNNQPQHF. The CDR3 DNA follows: TGTGCCACCAGTGATGCCAAGACAGGGAATAATCAGCCCCAGCATTTT.

The chain uses TRBV20-1 and TRBJ1-4; no reliable D call. The CDR3 consists of 11 residues. V shed 7 bases and J shed 7 bases, with 10 bases lying between them. Germline V lookup: CDR1 DFQATT, CDR2 SNEGSKA (reference sequence). CDR3: CSGAIGEKLFF. CDR3 coding DNA: TGCAGTGGTGCAATCGGTGAAAAACTGTTTTTT.

The chain joins TRBV2 to TRBJ1-1; 7 positions match TRBD1. CDR3 length: 13 amino acids. Germline V gene lookup returns CDR1 SNHLY and CDR2 FYNNEI. The trim removed 5 bases at V and 3 bases at J, leaving 3 bases unmatched. CDR3 loop: CASSRDSHTEAFF. CDR3 sequence (DNA): TGTGCCAGCAGTCGGGACAGCCACACTGAAGCTTTCTTT.

The gene calls are TRBV12-3 or TRBV12-4 and TRBJ2-1; D not certain. With 5 bases removed from V and 4 bases from J, the gap between germline ends came to 3 bases. The CDR3 is made up of 11 amino acids. The CDR3 reads CASSAYNEQFF. The CDR3, as DNA: TGTGCCAGCAGTGCTTACAATGAGCAGTTCTTC.

The rearrangement uses TRBV7-9 and TRBJ1-5, with 8 bases identical to TRBD1. Germline V gene sequence: CDR1 SEHNR, CDR2 FQNEAQ (reference sequence). The V and J ends lost 5 bases and 5 bases, in that order; junction bases with no gene match: 5. There are 14 residues in the CDR3. The CDR3 sequence is CASSADRADQPQHF. In nucleotides, the CDR3 is TGTGCCAGCAGCGCGGACAGGGCAGATCAGCCCCAGCATTTT.